This TCR beta chain appears in the sequencing data of a study of early T cells in non-severe SARS-CoV-2 infection. Each CDR3 protein is one row after TCRdb ran MiXCR on the 5' RACE reads. The profile shows roughly 17,000 distinct CDR3 sequences, less than 6.5% of them singletons. This clonotype was observed at least ten times. Sequencing was performed on whole blood, taken at baseline. The sequence came from an adult who was a healthcare worker with PCR-confirmed SARS-CoV-2 infection or an uninfected control (not recorded which).

The CDR3 DNA is TGCAGTGCTAACGCCGGGACAGGGGAAACTGAAGCTTTCTTT. Translation gives CSANAGTGETEAFF. The gene calls are TRBV20-1 and TRBJ1-1; TRBD1 matches 10 bases. Losses at the gene ends were 4 bases for V and 5 bases for J; bases not matched to a gene: 7. The CDR3 has 14 residues. Germline V CDR1 and CDR2: DFQATT, SNEGSKA (reference sequence).